One sample yielded the 8 T cell receptor beta chains listed below, sequenced in a study of radiotherapy plus CTLA-4 blockade in lung cancer. TCRdb's copy holds only in-frame clones and misses some; the assay was immunoSEQ multiplex PCR. The data show about 98,000 clones, with approximately 78% seen just once and about 3.5% held by the top ten. The sequenced sample was peripheral blood, obtained from a patient treated with radiotherapy plus ipilimumab. These receptors originate from a human donor with non-small cell lung cancer who had a partial response to radiotherapy plus ipilimumab.

The chain is built from TRBV25-1 and TRBJ2-7, with 13 bases lining up with TRBD2. Per germline, CDR1 MGHDK and CDR2 SYGVNS. The CDR3 is made up of 14 amino acids. V was clipped by 6 bases and J by 4 bases; unmatched bases: 3. The CDR3 loop is CASRLAGGPYEQYF. CDR3 bases: TGTGCCAGCAGACTAGCGGGAGGGCCTTACGAGCAGTACTTC.

This chain joins TRBV5-1 and TRBJ2-5; D may be TRBD2 (5 bases). V lost 0 bases to trimming and J lost 5 bases, with 14 bases between them. CDR3 size: 15 residues. Germline CDR1 is SGHRS and CDR2 is YFSETQ. This CDR3 reads CASSLEEGRRETQYF. The CDR3 coding sequence is TGCGCCAGCAGCTTGGAAGAGGGCCGTAGGGAGACCCAGTACTTC.

This clone has only one observation. Distinct nucleotide sequences in the sample also encode this CDR3. The chain has TRBV28 and TRBJ2-7; no definite D call. Between the trimmed V and J ends, which lost 3 bases and 4 bases, there was a span of 7 bases. From germline, CDR1 is MDHEN and CDR2 SYDVKM. The CDR3 extends over 12 amino acids. In DNA form, the CDR3 reads TGTGCCAGCAGTTTGCAACAGTACGAGCAGTACTTC. Translated, it gives CASSLQQYEQYF.

The chain joins TRBV5-1 to TRBJ2-2; maybe TRBD2 (6 bases). Germline lookup yields CDR1 SGHRS and CDR2 YFSETQ. CDR3 length: 14 residues. The V and J ends lost 2 bases and 4 bases respectively, with 9 bases between them. CDR3 coding DNA: TGCGCCAGCAGCTTAACCGGGGGCACCGGGGAGCTGTTTTTT. Its translation: CASSLTGGTGELFF.

The rearrangement links TRBV5-4 to TRBJ1-3; D gene uncertain. Germline CDR1 is SGHNT and CDR2 is YYREEE (reference sequence). The germline V and J ends were trimmed by 4 bases and 0 bases, with 8 bases remaining between them. The CDR3 loop spans 14 amino acids. The CDR3 DNA follows: TGTGCCAGCAGCGTTCGGGACTCTGGAAACACCATATATTTT. It translates to CASSVRDSGNTIYF.

The chain recombines TRBV19 with TRBJ2-1; the match to TRBD1 covers 7 bases. Per the germline V gene, CDR1 is LNHDA and CDR2 is SQIVND (reference sequence). The CDR3 totals 17 residues. J was trimmed by 0 bases and V by 4 bases; bases with no gene match: 9. Here the CDR3 reads CASSTGTAWSSYNEQFF. DNA of the CDR3: TGTGCCAGTAGTACCGGGACAGCGTGGAGCTCCTACAATGAGCAGTTCTTC.

The chain joins TRBV7-3 to TRBJ2-1, with TRBD1 matching over 9 bases. Germline loops: CDR1 SGHTA, CDR2 FQGTGA. The CDR3 loop spans 15 amino acids. Unmatched junction bases numbered 7, after V lost 5 bases and J lost 5 bases. The CDR3 spells CASSPRDRENNEQFF. The CDR3 coding sequence is TGTGCCAGCAGCCCCCGGGACAGGGAAAACAATGAGCAGTTCTTC.

The J gene is TRBJ2-3, the V gene TRBV27, with 9 bases lining up with TRBD2. V shed 5 bases and J 0 bases; nucleotides not matched to a gene: 6. The CDR3 consists of 16 residues. Germline-derived CDR1 and CDR2 are MNHEY and SMNVEV (reference sequence). The CDR3 coding sequence is TGTGCCAGCAGTGGGTCCGGACTAGCGAGCACAGATACGCAGTATTTT. It is translated as CASSGSGLASTDTQYF.